Each of the 10 T cell receptor beta chains below was sequenced from the same sample in a study of blood T cell repertoires in COVID-19. TCRdb's copy holds only in-frame clones and misses some; the assay was immunoSEQ multiplex PCR. This table holds 130,000 or so clones, 88% found once. Sequenced input: peripheral blood. Receptors were obtained from a human donor with COVID-19, enrolled during active disease. The donor label of this sample is uncertain.

This sequence joins TRBV19 and TRBJ1-1; possible D gene TRBD1, 5 bases. With 3 bases removed from V and 4 bases from J, the gap between germline ends came to 12 bases. Per the germline V gene, CDR1 is LNHDA and CDR2 is SQIVND (reference sequence). The CDR3 totals 14 residues. This chain's CDR3 is CASSIPGVTTEAFF. The CDR3 DNA reads as TGTGCCAGTAGTATCCCGGGGGTGACCACTGAAGCTTTCTTT.

The V gene is TRBV5-4, the J gene TRBJ2-1; TRBD2 aligns across 7 bases. The length of the CDR3 is 11 residues. Germline V gives CDR1 SGHNT, CDR2 YYREEE (reference sequence). V shed 3 bases and J 11 bases; nucleotides not matched to a gene: 2. The CDR3 sequence: CASSWGGQQFF. Written as DNA, the CDR3 is TGTGCCAGCAGCTGGGGGGGACAGCAGTTCTTC.

This chain links TRBV28 with TRBJ2-5; TRBD1 aligns across 7 bases. Germline loops: CDR1 MDHEN, CDR2 SYDVKM. The trim removed 5 bases at V and 2 bases at J, leaving 8 bases unmatched. This CDR3 contains 15 residues. The CDR3 sequence is CASSRSGTEQETQYF. The CDR3 DNA sequence: TGTGCCAGCAGTCGCTCGGGGACAGAGCAAGAGACCCAGTACTTC.

The chain uses TRBV5-6 and TRBJ2-5; 15 bases are shared with TRBD2. The junction had 3 bases not matched to a gene; V was cut back by 4 bases and J by 5 bases. CDR3 length equals 15 residues. Looked up from germline, CDR1 is SGHDT and CDR2 is YYEEEE. In nucleotides, the CDR3 is TGTGCCAGCAGCGGACTAGCGGGGGGGGGCGAGACCCAGTACTTC. As protein: CASSGLAGGGETQYF.

The J gene is TRBJ1-2, the V gene TRBV4-1, with D perhaps matching TRBD1 (6 bases). This CDR3 region has 14 residues. V was trimmed by 4 bases and J by 4 bases, leaving 13 bases between them. In germline, CDR1 is MGHRA, CDR2 YSYEKL. DNA of the CDR3: TGCGCCAGCAGCCGACCCGGACAGAGCTATGGCTACACCTTC. Translation: CASSRPGQSYGYTF.

The chain is built from TRBV6-5 and TRBJ1-6; 10 bases map to TRBD1. CDR1 and CDR2 (germline): MNHEY, SVGAGI. The V and J ends lost 5 bases and 14 bases, in that order; junction bases with no gene match: 9. This CDR3 contains 14 residues. The CDR3 DNA reads as TGTGCCAGCAGTCGCCGGACAGGGGGTTTGACCCTCCACTTT. Its protein is CASSRRTGGLTLHF.

The chain combines TRBV6-5 with TRBJ1-1; a weak D match, TRBD1 (5 bases). The CDR3 sequence is 15 residues long. Germline V gene data show CDR1 as MNHEY and CDR2 as SVGAGI. With 0 bases removed from V and 10 bases from J, the gap between germline ends came to 18 bases. The CDR3 sequence is CASSYSAGKGSVAFF. CDR3 DNA sequence: TGTGCCAGCAGTTACTCGGCGGGGAAGGGGTCCGTAGCTTTCTTT.

On this clone: Germline and junction disagree at one end, which may indicate a read error. V is TRBV27 and J is TRBJ2-2; the match to TRBD2 covers 10 bases. The CDR3 has 16 residues. Germline CDR1 MNHEY, CDR2 SMNVEV (reference sequence). The CDR3 nucleotides read TGTGCCAGCAGTCTTCTAGCGGGAGTAACCACCCGGGAGCTGTTTTTT. Translating gives CASSLLAGVTTRELFF.

The genes are TRBV7-9 and TRBJ1-2, with TRBD1 matching 7 bases. After removal of 5 bases from V and 2 bases from J, the junction contained 8 bases not matched to a gene. The CDR3 extends over 15 amino acids. Germline V gene lookup returns CDR1 SEHNR and CDR2 FQNEAQ (reference sequence). The CDR3, as DNA: TGTGCCAGCAGCGAAACTGACAGGGCCAACTATGGCTACACCTTC. Its protein product is CASSETDRANYGYTF.

V usage is TRBV5-1 and J usage is TRBJ1-3; D is possibly TRBD1 (6 bases). In germline, CDR1 is SGHRS, CDR2 YFSETQ. CDR3 length: 15 residues. Trimming pared 4 bases from V and 2 bases from J, leaving 13 bases between. CDR3 in DNA: TGCGCCAGCAGCAAAACAGGGTCGGCTGGAAACACCATATATTTT. Translating gives CASSKTGSAGNTIYF.